The 12 T cell receptor beta chains presented below share a single source sample, sequenced in a study of CD8+ T cells in alopecia areata. Extraction of RNA preceded its reverse transcription into cDNA, which served as the sequencing template. Produced via immunoSEQ multiplex PCR; TCRdb's table is partial and in-frame only. The top ten clones hold approximately 19% of a sample with just over 150,000 clones, under 60% of them seen once. The sample consisted of CD8+ T cells sorted from blood, taken at week 0. All receptors derive from a human donor with alopecia areata.

This chain links TRBV19 with TRBJ1-1, with no clear D. V shed 4 bases and J shed 7 bases, with 4 bases lying between them. Germline CDR1 reads LNHDA; CDR2 reads SQIVND (reference sequence). The CDR3 sequence is 10 residues long. The CDR3 DNA follows: TGTGCCAGTAGTAGCGGTGAAGCTTTCTTT. This sequence encodes CASSSGEAFF. The variable domain in full, with the rest retrieved from reference TRBV19 and TRBJ1-1, is DGGITQSPKYLFRKEGQNVTLSCEQNLNHDAMYWYRQDPGQGLRLIYYSQIVNDFQKGDIAEGYSVSREKKESFPLTVTSAQKNPTAFYLCASSSGEAFFGQGTRLTVV.

A few counts support this clone. J is TRBJ1-5 and V is TRBV19; tentatively, D is TRBD1 (5 bases). The length of the CDR3 is 15 residues. The V end lost 3 bases, the J end lost 1 base, and 10 bases lay between the germline ends. Germline loops: CDR1 LNHDA, CDR2 SQIVND (reference sequence). As DNA, the CDR3 is TGTGCCAGTAGTATGGTGGGGGACAGCAATCAGCCCCAGCATTTT. Residues: CASSMVGDSNQPQHF.

The chain has TRBV28 and TRBJ2-7; D is ambiguous. This CDR3 has 13 amino acids. Per germline, CDR1 MDHEN and CDR2 SYDVKM. Trimming took 2 bases from V and 1 from J, leaving 6 bases between them. The CDR3 bases are TGTGCCAGCAGTTTAGCAGCTTCCTACGAGCAGTACTTC. Amino acids: CASSLAASYEQYF.

This rearrangement joins TRBV30 to TRBJ2-1; D may match TRBD1 or TRBD2 (5 bases each). The CDR3 is 15 amino acids. V lost 8 bases to trimming and J lost 0 bases, with 17 bases between them. The germline CDR1 and CDR2 sequences are GTSNPN and SVGIG (reference sequence). CDR3 DNA: TGTGCCCATGCCGAGGGGCAGAGCTCCTACAATGAGCAGTTCTTC. Amino acids: CAHAEGQSSYNEQFF.

J is TRBJ1-1 and V is TRBV7-2; D is possibly TRBD1 (5 bases). Trimming cost V 1 base and J 5 bases, with 8 bases left between them. The CDR3 is 13 amino acids. Looked up from germline, CDR1 is SGHTA and CDR2 is FQGNSA. DNA for the CDR3: TGTGCCAGCAGCTTAGGGGGGTGGACTGAAGCTTTCTTT. Translation gives CASSLGGWTEAFF.

This chain uses TRBV27 with TRBJ2-7; a possible D gene is TRBD1 (6 bases). The CDR3 sequence is 14 residues long. The V gene's germline CDR1 is MNHEY and CDR2 SMNVEV (reference sequence). V lost 4 bases and J 2 bases, leaving 12 bases between the germline ends. The DNA for the CDR3 is TGTGCCAGCAGTTACTCGGACAGACCCTACGAGCAGTACTTC. This codes for CASSYSDRPYEQYF.

This clone was picked up a small number of times. This rearrangement joins TRBV29-1 to TRBJ2-1; the D call may be TRBD1 or TRBD2 (6 bases each). Per germline, CDR1 SQVTM and CDR2 ANQGSEA. CDR3 size: 14 residues. The germline V and J ends were trimmed by 6 bases and 2 bases, with 14 bases remaining between them. CDR3 sequence: CSVGPGGTYNEQFF. CDR3 coding DNA: TGCAGCGTGGGCCCCGGGGGCACCTACAATGAGCAGTTCTTC.

This clone was detected only a few times. The chain links TRBV29-1 to TRBJ2-2, with D unclear. V lost 4 bases and J 3 bases, leaving 6 bases between the germline ends. This CDR3 has 12 residues. Germline V lookup: CDR1 SQVTM, CDR2 ANQGSEA. The CDR3 spells CSVVWDTGELFF. The DNA for the CDR3 is TGCAGCGTTGTTTGGGACACCGGGGAGCTGTTTTTT.

V and J are TRBV4-3 and TRBJ1-2; D gene unclear. The CDR3 consists of 15 residues. Germline V gives CDR1 LGHNA, CDR2 YSLEER. The germline V and J ends were trimmed by 0 bases and 4 bases, with 12 bases remaining between them. The CDR3 coding sequence is TGCGCCAGCAGCCAAGATAAGTCACCTCCCTATGGCTACACCTTC. It yields the protein CASSQDKSPPYGYTF.

V and J are TRBV5-1 and TRBJ1-1, with TRBD1 matching over 7 bases. Germline CDR1 and CDR2: SGHRS and YFSETQ. The CDR3 spans 13 residues. J lost 5 bases, V lost 4 bases, and 5 bases had no gene match. Written as DNA, the CDR3 is TGCGCCAGCAGCCCGGGACAGCGTACTGAAGCTTTCTTT. Residues: CASSPGQRTEAFF.

The chain is built from TRBV29-1 and TRBJ2-4, with D tentatively TRBD1 (5 bases). With 3 bases removed from V and 2 bases from J, the gap between germline ends came to 14 bases. This CDR3 has 15 amino acids. Per germline, CDR1 SQVTM and CDR2 ANQGSEA. In DNA, the CDR3 is TGCAGCGTTGAGCTAACAGGAGAAACCAAAAACATTCAGTACTTC. Protein: CSVELTGETKNIQYF. Full variable domain (missing parts from reference TRBV29-1 and TRBJ2-4): SAVISQKPSRDICQRGTSLTIQCQVDSQVTMMFWYRQQPGQSLTLIATANQGSEATYESGFVIDKFPISRPNLTFSTLTVSNMSPEDSSIYLCSVELTGETKNIQYFGAGTRLSVL.

The chain links TRBV29-1 to TRBJ2-3, with D possibly TRBD1 on 6 matching bases. Germline CDR1 reads SQVTM; CDR2 reads ANQGSEA. This CDR3 has 14 amino acids. The ends were cut back, 1 base at V and 0 bases at J, with 8 bases in the middle. The CDR3 DNA follows: TGCAGCGTTGAAGGGGGGCAGAGCACAGATACGCAGTATTTT. Translation: CSVEGGQSTDTQYF.